The present entry profiles one TCR beta chain with its context. The antigen it recognizes is unknown. Base-call qualities are not available, and no considerably larger clone is one nucleotide away. From cysteine to phenylalanine, the CDR3 is 10 amino acids long. Only the CDR3 DNA stays, 30 bases, in frame from base 1. Trimming takes 6 bases from V and 5 bases from J, and the germline ends sit 5 bases apart. CDR1 is given as MNHNY and CDR2 as SVGAGI, both from the germline V gene (reference sequence). The data stem from a study of T cell changes during pregnancy in multiple sclerosis (dated by TCRdb to between 2017 and 2020). As for the study more broadly: In women with multiple sclerosis, the researchers looked at how the T cell repertoire shifted as pregnancy progressed.

Library preparation used the immunoSEQ multiplex PCR assay. TCRdb took this table from immuneACCESS and kept in-frame rearrangements with V and J called. Such tables lack part of the clones; where checked against another copy, unresolved V genes explain under half of the gap, and the rest is unexplained. The sample table records tens of thousands of clones; about 94% of these occur just once. The ten largest clones represent more than 0.35% of the sample. The specimen comprised CD4+ T cells from peripheral blood mononuclear cells, sampled after pregnancy. The rearrangement combines TRBV6-6 with TRBJ2-7; the D gene lacks a confident call. The origin of this receptor is a female donor with multiple sclerosis, enrolled in a pregnancy study. The CDR3: CASRDNEQYF. In nucleotide form, the sequence is TGTGCCAGCAGAGACAACGAGCAGTACTTC.